A single sample gave rise to the 24 T cell receptor beta chains below, sequenced in a study of T-cell memory formation after mild COVID-19. MiXCR, run by TCRdb on the 5' RACE reads, gives a single entry per CDR3 protein. This sample has 250,000 to 400,000 distinct CDR3 sequences, with 14% found just once. Sequenced sample: PBMCs or a T cell subset sorted from them (not recorded which). Source of these receptors: a man younger than 35 who had mild COVID-19 (a few samples of this study predate the infection). Cell type and time point are not known.

This clonotype was found a few times. The genes are TRBV20-1 and TRBJ2-7; the D is unclear. From germline, CDR1 is DFQATT and CDR2 SNEGSKA (reference sequence). The CDR3 consists of 14 residues. Between the trimmed V and J ends, which lost 2 bases and 1 base, there was a span of 12 bases. Here the CDR3 DNA reads TGCAGTGCTAGAAACGCGGCGGTTTCCTACGAGCAGTACTTC. Its translation is CSARNAAVSYEQYF.

This clonotype occurred once. The chain links TRBV6-1 to TRBJ2-2; the match to TRBD1 covers 7 bases. Germline CDR1 MNHNS, CDR2 SASEGT. The J segment lost 2 bases and the V segment lost 8 bases, leaving 11 bases of the junction unmatched. The CDR3 loop spans 16 amino acids. CDR3 DNA: TGTGCCAGCGGAGGTGGGGGACAGCTAAACACCGGGGAGCTGTTTTTT. Translation gives CASGGGGQLNTGELFF.

Ten or more counts support this clonotype. The V and J genes are TRBV7-8 and TRBJ2-1, with 7 bases that match TRBD2. Losses at the gene ends were 0 bases for V and 6 bases for J; bases not matched to a gene: 8. Germline V gene sequence: CDR1 SGHVS, CDR2 FQNEAQ. This CDR3 has 16 residues. The CDR3 loop is CASSLAHGGSVNEQFF. For the CDR3, the DNA is TGTGCCAGCAGCTTAGCGCACGGGGGGTCGGTCAATGAGCAGTTCTTC.

This clonotype was counted between two and nine times. The chain employs TRBV6-5 and TRBJ2-3; D may correspond to TRBD1 or TRBD2 (6 bases each). Per germline, CDR1 MNHEY and CDR2 SVGAGI. Trimming pared 7 bases from V and 6 bases from J, leaving 14 bases between. This CDR3 has 13 residues. This chain's CDR3 is CASTPGAKDTQYF. DNA for the CDR3: TGTGCCAGCACCCCGGGGGCCAAGGATACGCAGTATTTT.

This chain uses TRBV5-1 with TRBJ2-3, with TRBD1 as a possible D gene (6 bases). Per the germline V gene, CDR1 is SGHRS and CDR2 is YFSETQ. V was trimmed by 7 bases and J by 4 bases, leaving 19 bases between them. The CDR3 extends over 15 amino acids. CDR3 sequence reads: CASHEPWGPPDTQYF. CDR3 nucleotides: TGCGCCAGCCACGAGCCCTGGGGGCCGCCAGATACGCAGTATTTT.

V is TRBV19 and J is TRBJ2-7; 9 bases match TRBD1. Germline V gene data show CDR1 as LNHDA and CDR2 as SQIVND (reference sequence). The CDR3 has 16 residues. The junction had 13 bases not matched to a gene; V was cut back by 5 bases and J by 5 bases. The CDR3 reads CASSPTPGQGRHEQYF. As DNA, the CDR3 is TGTGCCAGTAGTCCAACTCCGGGACAGGGAAGACACGAGCAGTACTTC.

This clonotype was counted at least ten times. J is TRBJ1-2 and V is TRBV6-1; D unresolved. The CDR3 contains 14 residues. The V and J ends lost 2 bases and 4 bases respectively, with 11 bases between them. From germline, CDR1 is MNHNS and CDR2 SASEGT. The CDR3 loop is CASSESRVGYGYTF. CDR3 bases: TGTGCCAGCAGTGAATCCCGCGTTGGCTATGGCTACACCTTC.

The table lists this clonotype with a few counts. The gene calls are TRBV15 and TRBJ2-7; 10 bases fit TRBD2. Germline V lookup: CDR1 LNHNV, CDR2 YYDKDF (reference sequence). V lost 4 bases to trimming and J lost 0 bases; unmatched junction nucleotides: 9. The CDR3 is 17 amino acids. The CDR3 sequence: CATSNPLAGASSYEQYF. The CDR3 nucleotides read TGTGCCACCAGCAATCCCCTAGCGGGGGCGAGCTCCTACGAGCAGTACTTC.

This clonotype was found a few times. The rearrangement links TRBV6-5 to TRBJ1-2, with D unclear. CDR3 size: 13 residues. The germline V gene encodes CDR1 MNHEY and CDR2 SVGAGI. V was cut by 2 bases and J by 6 bases, with 10 bases left in between. The CDR3 DNA reads TGTGCCAGCAGTTACCGAAGTAGGGATGGCTACACCTTC. It is translated as CASSYRSRDGYTF.

The chain is built from TRBV12-3 or TRBV12-4 and TRBJ1-5, with TRBD1 as a possible D gene (5 bases). The V end was cut by 5 bases, the J end by 6 bases, with 14 bases between. CDR3 length: 14 amino acids. The CDR3, as DNA: TGTGCCAGCAGTAGGGGACCAGGAGGTCAGCCCCAGCATTTT. Translation gives CASSRGPGGQPQHF.

The V and J genes are TRBV5-1 and TRBJ1-2; 10 bases are shared with TRBD1. The germline V gene has CDR1 SGHRS and CDR2 YFSETQ. V trimming: 0 bases; J trimming: 8 bases; junction bases outside the gene matches: 7. This CDR3 has 15 amino acids. This chain's CDR3 is CASSLALGQGEGYTF. The CDR3 DNA reads TGCGCCAGCAGCTTGGCCCTTGGACAGGGGGAGGGCTACACCTTC.

The chain is built from TRBV6-2 or TRBV6-3 and TRBJ2-2; tentative D call: TRBD2 (5 bases). This CDR3 spans 13 amino acids. V lost 4 bases and J 8 bases, leaving 11 bases between the germline ends. Germline CDR1 is MNHEY and CDR2 is SVGEGT. The chain's CDR3 is CASSWELRGELFF. The CDR3 DNA is TGTGCCAGCAGTTGGGAGTTACGGGGGGAGCTGTTTTTT.

The chain combines TRBV7-3 with TRBJ2-3, with D uncertain. Trimming took 3 bases from V and 6 from J, leaving 7 bases between them. CDR1 and CDR2 (germline): SGHTA, FQGTGA. This CDR3 spans 12 amino acids. The chain's CDR3 is CASSFAGDTQYF. The CDR3 nucleotides read TGTGCCAGCAGCTTTGCCGGGGATACGCAGTATTTT.

CDR3 region: CASSLAGVGTEAFF. The CDR3 DNA reads TGTGCCAGCAGCTTAGCGGGGGTTGGAACTGAAGCTTTCTTT. V is TRBV7-9 and J is TRBJ1-1, with D possibly TRBD1 on 5 matching bases. CDR3 size: 14 residues. Between the trimmed V and J ends, which lost 0 bases and 5 bases, there was a span of 10 bases. Germline V gene lookup returns CDR1 SEHNR and CDR2 FQNEAQ (reference sequence).

This clonotype was seen a handful of times. The V call is TRBV7-2, the J call TRBJ2-5; tentatively, D is TRBD1 (5 bases). V lost 1 base to trimming and J lost 11 bases, with 20 bases between them. The V gene's germline CDR1 is SGHTA and CDR2 FQGNSA. The CDR3 spans 15 residues. The CDR3 DNA reads as TGTGCCAGCAGCTTAGTAGAGACAGTCCCTTTCGTGCAGTACTTC. Protein product: CASSLVETVPFVQYF.

The V call is TRBV20-1, the J call TRBJ1-1, with D uncertain. The germline V gene encodes CDR1 DFQATT and CDR2 SNEGSKA (reference sequence). The CDR3 is 13 residues long. Trimming pared 3 bases from V and 1 base from J, leaving 9 bases between. In DNA form, the CDR3 reads TGCAGTGCTAGTGGGAACGGGAACACTGAAGCTTTCTTT. Its protein product is CSASGNGNTEAFF.

This clonotype was seen only a few times. This chain joins TRBV7-2 and TRBJ1-5, with a tentative D call TRBD1 (6 bases). CDR1 and CDR2 (germline): SGHTA, FQGNSA. V was clipped by 5 bases and J by 7 bases, with 12 bases between them. CDR3 length: 13 amino acids. CDR3 nucleotides: TGTGCCAGCAGCGCAGGGGTAGAACAGCCCCAGCATTTT. Protein product: CASSAGVEQPQHF.

J is TRBJ1-6 and V is TRBV9; D uncertain. The CDR3 has 14 amino acids. Germline loops: CDR1 SGDLS, CDR2 YYNGEE. The ends were cut back, 1 base at V and 4 bases at J, with 6 bases in the middle. CDR3 bases: TGTGCCAGCAGCGTATTGGGTTATAATTCACCCCTCCACTTT. It codes for CASSVLGYNSPLHF.

The chain has TRBV7-9 and TRBJ2-3, with D perhaps TRBD1 (5 bases). Germline V gene sequence: CDR1 SEHNR, CDR2 FQNEAQ (reference sequence). CDR3 size: 13 residues. The V end lost 5 bases, the J end lost 10 bases, and 16 bases lay between the germline ends. For the CDR3, the DNA is TGTGCCAGCAGCCCTAAGTCCCAGGGCCCGCAGTATTTT. This translates into CASSPKSQGPQYF. Drawing the rest from reference TRBV7-9 and TRBJ2-3, the complete variable domain is DTGVSQNPRHKITKRGQNVTFRCDPISEHNRLYWYRQTLGQGPEFLTYFQNEAQLEKSRLLSDRFSAERPKGSFSTLEIQRTEQGDSAMYLCASSPKSQGPQYFGPGTRLTVL.

The J gene is TRBJ2-1, the V gene TRBV7-9; D may be TRBD1 (5 bases). Trimming cost V 4 bases and J 11 bases, with 21 bases left between them. Germline assignment: CDR1 SEHNR and CDR2 FQNEAQ (reference sequence). The CDR3 runs to 15 residues. The CDR3 sequence: CASSSTGGAALKQFF. The CDR3, as DNA: TGTGCCAGCAGCTCCACCGGTGGGGCCGCCCTGAAGCAGTTCTTC.

The rearrangement links TRBV7-2 to TRBJ2-3; D is undetermined. This CDR3 is built from 16 residues. V shed 4 bases and J shed 2 bases, with 16 bases lying between them. Germline-derived CDR1 and CDR2 are SGHTA and FQGNSA. The CDR3 bases are TGTGCCAGCAGCTCTCGGCGGAACGGCGCCACAGATACGCAGTATTTT. This sequence encodes CASSSRRNGATDTQYF. The whole variable domain, remainder taken from reference TRBV7-2 and TRBJ2-3, is GAGVSQSPSNKVTEKGKDVELRCDPISGHTALYWYRQSLGQGLEFLIYFQGNSAPDKSGLPSDRFSAERTGGSVSTLTIQRTQQEDSAVYLCASSSRRNGATDTQYFGPGTRLTVL.

This clonotype was recorded a few times. V is TRBV28 and J is TRBJ1-5; D unclear. The germline gives CDR1 MDHEN, CDR2 SYDVKM. The length of the CDR3 is 17 residues. Trimming removed 3 bases from V and 4 bases from J, with 19 bases in between. For the CDR3, the DNA is TGTGCCAGCAGTTTCCGACTTTTGGACGAGAAGAATCAGCCCCAGCATTTT. Protein sequence: CASSFRLLDEKNQPQHF. Full variable domain (rest looked up from reference TRBV28 and TRBJ1-5): DVKVTQSSRYLVKRTGEKVFLECVQDMDHENMFWYRQDPGLGLRLIYFSYDVKMKEKGDIPEGYSVSREKKERFSLILESASTNQTSMYLCASSFRLLDEKNQPQHFGDGTRLSIL.

The V and J genes are TRBV20-1 and TRBJ2-3; D is ambiguous. Trimming cost V 0 bases and J 0 bases, with 4 bases left between them. Germline lookup yields CDR1 DFQATT and CDR2 SNEGSKA (reference sequence). This CDR3 contains 13 residues. The CDR3 coding sequence is TGCAGTGCTAGAGACCCCAGCACAGATACGCAGTATTTT. Amino acids: CSARDPSTDTQYF.

This sequence joins TRBV5-1 and TRBJ2-1, with D unresolved. CDR1 and CDR2 from the germline V gene are SGHRS and YFSETQ. V lost 4 bases and J 0 bases, leaving 11 bases between the germline ends. The CDR3 length is 15 residues. CDR3 protein: CASSAASPSYNEQFF. The DNA for the CDR3 is TGCGCCAGCAGCGCGGCTAGTCCCTCCTACAATGAGCAGTTCTTC.